The 7 T cell receptor beta chains given below trace back to one sample, sequenced in a study of cytomegalovirus exposure and HLA in healthy donors. 13 Jbeta primers and 60 Vbeta primers were used for the PCR. The table came from immunoSEQ multiplex PCR; TCRdb's copy has only in-frame clones and leaves some out. Found here are 200,000 or so clones; the top ten clones hold roughly 1.2%. Input material: PBMCs. The receptor source for this set is a girl aged 2-9 years in good health and CMV-seropositive.

The chain links TRBV7-2 to TRBJ1-5, with D hard to call. The germline gives CDR1 SGHTA, CDR2 FQGNSA. The CDR3 runs to 15 residues. The V end was cut by 5 bases, the J end by 6 bases, with 17 bases between. Here the CDR3 DNA reads TGTGCCAGCAGCGCCGGCCGGCAGGATCGTCAGCCCCAGCATTTT. Translating it yields CASSAGRQDRQPQHF.

This chain joins TRBV25-1 and TRBJ2-3, with 10 bases matching TRBD2. The germline V gene encodes CDR1 MGHDK and CDR2 SYGVNS. V gave up 1 base and J gave up 0 bases; unmatched junction bases: 4. The length of the CDR3 is 17 residues. The CDR3 loop is CASSESPTSGSTDTQYF. DNA of the CDR3: TGTGCCAGCAGTGAATCCCCGACTAGCGGGAGCACAGATACGCAGTATTTT.

This chain uses TRBV5-1 with TRBJ2-5, with TRBD1 matching over 7 bases. Gene TRBJ2-7 matches the end of the DNA better, so the J call may be wrong. Germline CDR1 reads SGHRS; CDR2 reads YFSETQ. The CDR3 totals 15 residues. CDR3 coding DNA: TGCGCCAGCAGCTCGGGGCACAGGGGCAGGTACGAGCAGTACTTC. It yields the protein CASSSGHRGRYEQYF.

The rearrangement uses TRBV30 and TRBJ2-7; D is possibly TRBD1 (5 bases). V was shortened by 0 bases and J by 3 bases, with 12 bases between the two germline ends. The V gene's germline CDR1 is GTSNPN and CDR2 SVGIG (reference sequence). This CDR3 comprises 14 residues. CDR3 DNA: TGTGCCTGGAGTGTCCGGCAGGGTGGCTACGAGCAGTACTTC. It is translated as CAWSVRQGGYEQYF.

The chain combines TRBV7-2 with TRBJ2-7; 8 bases align to TRBD1. CDR1 SGHTA and CDR2 FQGNSA come from the germline V gene. The CDR3 is 17 amino acids. V gave up 0 bases and J gave up 2 bases; unmatched junction bases: 9. The CDR3 DNA follows: TGTGCCAGCAGCTTAGCCCCAACAGGGGGAACCCCCTACGAGCAGTACTTC. This translates into CASSLAPTGGTPYEQYF.

The chain joins TRBV27 to TRBJ2-1, with D perhaps TRBD1 (5 bases). Trimming removed 2 bases at V and 12 bases at J, with 20 bases between. The CDR3 totals 15 residues. Germline V gives CDR1 MNHEY, CDR2 SMNVEV (reference sequence). CDR3: CASSLVTATQSRQFF. In nucleotides, the CDR3 is TGTGCCAGCAGTTTAGTGACAGCAACCCAATCTCGGCAGTTCTTC.

The chain links TRBV5-4 to TRBJ2-5; 9 bases match TRBD2. There are 18 residues in the CDR3. CDR1 is SGHNT and CDR2 is YYREEE in the germline V gene (reference sequence). Unmatched junction bases numbered 10, after V lost 0 bases and J lost 1 base. CDR3 DNA sequence: TGTGCCAGCAGCTTGGGGTTGATTAGCGGGAGTTCCCAAGAGACCCAGTACTTC. Translation gives CASSLGLISGSSQETQYF. The full variable domain, completed using reference TRBV5-4 and TRBJ2-5, is ETGVTQSPTHLIKTRGQQVTLRCSSQSGHNTVSWYQQALGQGPQFIFQYYREEENGRGNFPPRFSGLQFPNYSSELNVNALELDDSALYLCASSLGLISGSSQETQYFGPGTRLLVL.